The rows below give T cell receptor beta chains drawn from one sample of a study of tumor-infiltrating lymphocytes in localized non-small cell lung cancer. Data came from immunoSEQ multiplex PCR; TCRdb stores just in-frame clones and leaves some out. The repertoire holds several thousand clones, with 65% to 75% as singletons. Input material: lung tumor tissue. These receptor sequences come from a human donor with non-small cell lung cancer. The CDR3 runs from the conserved cysteine through the conserved F or W. Each record gives: CDR3 protein, CDR3 DNA, D gene, V gene, J gene, clone size. The D gene is left open where the match is weak. A row's size may be missing; if present it is once, few, many or a size class.

CDR3: CASSLAGMNTEAFF; DNA: TGTGCCAGCAGCCTGGCCGGCATGAACACTGAAGCTTTCTTT; D: .; V: TRBV14; J: TRBJ1-1; size: medium-sized
CDR3: CAWSVSEETQYF; DNA: TGTGCCTGGAGTGTCTCCGAAGAGACCCAGTACTTC; D: .; V: TRBV30; J: TRBJ2-5; size: .
CDR3: CAISARYRGRSYGYTF; DNA: TGTGCCATCAGTGCCCGCTACAGGGGGAGGAGCTATGGCTACACCTTC; D: TRBD1; V: TRBV10-3; J: TRBJ1-2; size: .
CDR3: CASSQQQGVGADTQYF; DNA: TGTGCCAGCAGCCAGCAACAGGGGGTCGGAGCAGATACGCAGTATTTT; D: TRBD1; V: TRBV4-2; J: TRBJ2-3; size: .
CDR3: CASQIGRNTEAFF; DNA: TGTGCCAGCCAAATCGGACGAAACACTGAAGCTTTCTTT; D: .; V: TRBV6-1; J: TRBJ1-1; size: few
CDR3: CSVAHRGTGTEAFF; DNA: TGCAGCGTTGCTCACAGGGGGACAGGGACTGAAGCTTTCTTT; D: TRBD1; V: TRBV29-1; J: TRBJ1-1; size: .
CDR3: CASSPWGGTSTDTQYF; DNA: TGTGCCAGCAGCCCCTGGGGGGGGACGAGCACAGATACGCAGTATTTT; D: TRBD2; V: TRBV11-2; J: TRBJ2-3; size: .
CDR3: CASSKWYTEAFF; DNA: TGTGCCAGCAGTAAATGGTACACTGAAGCTTTCTTT; D: .; V: TRBV6-1; J: TRBJ1-1; size: .
CDR3: CASSLAVSGNTIYF; DNA: TGCGCCAGCAGCTTAGCAGTCTCTGGAAACACCATATATTTT; D: .; V: TRBV5-1; J: TRBJ1-3; size: few
CDR3: CASRLLGGGGYTF; DNA: TGTGCCAGCAGGCTTCTTGGGGGCGGTGGCTACACCTTC; D: .; V: TRBV2; J: TRBJ1-2; size: .
CDR3: CASSGVGGYTF; DNA: TGTGCCAGCTCCGGGGTGGGGGGCTACACCTTC; D: .; V: TRBV2; J: TRBJ1-2; size: once